Each of the 25 T cell receptor beta chains below was sequenced from the same sample in a study of beta chain features in type 1 diabetes. The study reverse transcribed the entire isolated RNA, so it sequenced expressed TCRB transcripts. Method: immunoSEQ multiplex PCR; TCRdb's copy keeps in-frame clones and lacks some. The sample has 350,000 to 450,000 clones; 10% to 15% are singletons. No antigens are known for them. The study's findings and limits: Within each of all four CD4+ subsets, Type 1 diabetes patients had TCRB CDR3s that were moderately but significantly shorter.

Sequencing was done on a sample of naive CD4+ T cells from blood. The receptors were gathered from a woman between 18 and 29 years old with type 1 diabetes.

This clone was counted a few times. The chain combines TRBV14 with TRBJ2-5, with 9 bases identical to TRBD1. The CDR3 loop spans 14 amino acids. After removal of 5 bases from V and 2 bases from J, the junction contained 3 bases not matched to a gene. The germline V gene has CDR1 SGHDN and CDR2 FVKESK. This CDR3 reads CASSRGQGQETQYF. The CDR3 DNA is TGTGCCAGCAGCAGGGGACAGGGTCAAGAGACCCAGTACTTC.

This clone was detected only a few times. V is TRBV6-6 and J is TRBJ2-7; D is possibly TRBD1 (6 bases). CDR3 size: 11 residues. The germline CDR1 and CDR2 sequences are MNHNY and SVGAGI (reference sequence). V dropped 6 bases and J dropped 7 bases, with 10 bases sitting between them. In nucleotides, the CDR3 is TGTGCCAGCAGAACCGGGACAGAGCAGTACTTC. As protein: CASRTGTEQYF.

The V and J genes are TRBV9 and TRBJ1-6, with a tentative D call TRBD1 (5 bases). The CDR3 has 17 residues. CDR1 SGDLS and CDR2 YYNGEE come from the germline V gene. Trimming shortened V by 0 bases and J by 7 bases, and 17 bases separated the two germline ends. The CDR3 is CASSVGAGGRENSPLHF. The CDR3 bases are TGTGCCAGCAGCGTAGGGGCCGGGGGTAGAGAAAATTCACCCCTCCACTTT.

Only a few counts were recorded for this clone. The rearrangement links TRBV7-2 to TRBJ1-1; D is unclear. V was trimmed by 1 base and J by 0 bases, leaving 6 bases between them. Germline CDR1 reads SGHTA; CDR2 reads FQGNSA. This CDR3 spans 14 amino acids. The CDR3 sequence is CASSLGPMNTEAFF. As DNA, the CDR3 is TGTGCCAGCAGCTTAGGGCCCATGAACACTGAAGCTTTCTTT.

The V call is TRBV27, the J call TRBJ1-1; no clear D gene. CDR1 MNHEY and CDR2 SMNVEV come from the germline V gene (reference sequence). V was clipped by 7 bases and J by 4 bases, with 16 bases between them. This CDR3 has 14 residues. The CDR3 coding sequence is TGTGCCAGCACCCCGGTGCCGGAGGGCACTGAAGCTTTCTTT. Protein: CASTPVPEGTEAFF.

The chain employs TRBV28 and TRBJ1-5; unclear D gene. CDR1 and CDR2 from the germline V gene are MDHEN and SYDVKM. V shed 3 bases and J shed 0 bases, with 9 bases lying between them. The CDR3 loop spans 15 amino acids. The CDR3 here is CASSFLGDSNQPQHF. CDR3 nucleotide sequence: TGTGCCAGCAGTTTCCTCGGGGATAGCAATCAGCCCCAGCATTTT.

This clone was counted a few times. The CDR3 coding sequence is TGTGCCAGCAGCCAGGGGGCGAGCGGGGCCAACGTCCTGACTTTC. It is translated as CASSQGASGANVLTF. The chain is built from TRBV5-6 and TRBJ2-6; 8 positions agree with TRBD1. Germline assignment: CDR1 SGHDT and CDR2 YYEEEE. The CDR3 totals 15 residues. With 4 bases clipped from V and 4 bases from J, the junction kept 4 bases outside the gene matches.

This clone was recorded a few times. This rearrangement joins TRBV19 to TRBJ2-5; weak D call: TRBD2 (6 bases). With 5 bases removed from V and 2 bases from J, the gap between germline ends came to 18 bases. The CDR3 runs to 16 residues. The germline CDR1 and CDR2 sequences are LNHDA and SQIVND (reference sequence). The DNA of the CDR3 is TGTGCCAGTAGTTTCCAGGGCGGGATCCTACAAGAGACCCAGTACTTC. It translates to CASSFQGGILQETQYF.

The chain has TRBV11-2 and TRBJ1-1; maybe TRBD1 (6 bases). Germline V CDR1 and CDR2: SGHAT, FQNNGV. The CDR3 totals 15 residues. Trimming shortened V by 5 bases and J by 11 bases, and 24 bases separated the two germline ends. The CDR3 reads CASSPTSDRYHLAFF. CDR3 nucleotide sequence: TGTGCCAGCAGCCCTACTTCTGACAGGTACCACTTGGCTTTCTTT.

The chain employs TRBV30 and TRBJ2-3, with unresolved D. The CDR3 is 13 amino acids. Deletions cut 2 bases from V and 7 bases from J, with 13 bases between. The V gene's germline CDR1 is GTSNPN and CDR2 SVGIG (reference sequence). CDR3 protein: CAWSNSGRYTQYF. Here the CDR3 DNA reads TGTGCCTGGAGTAACTCCGGTCGGTATACGCAGTATTTT.

In its sample, this clone was seen a few times. The chain links TRBV10-3 to TRBJ1-1, with D possibly being TRBD1 (6 bases). Germline loops: CDR1 ENHRY, CDR2 SYGVKD. The CDR3 runs 13 residues. V shed 11 bases and J shed 4 bases, with 17 bases lying between them. This CDR3 reads CASGAQGVTEAFF. CDR3 bases: TGTGCCTCAGGGGCGCAGGGCGTCACTGAAGCTTTCTTT.

In its sample, this clone was seen a few times. The chain recombines TRBV18 with TRBJ1-5, with D possibly being TRBD1 (6 bases). This CDR3 has 15 amino acids. The ends were cut back, 3 bases at V and 3 bases at J, with 12 bases in the middle. Germline V lookup: CDR1 KGHSH, CDR2 LQKENI. In DNA, the CDR3 is TGTGCCAGCTCACCGAAGACAGGATCCAATCAGCCCCAGCATTTT. Translated: CASSPKTGSNQPQHF.

The chain couples TRBV7-2 to TRBJ2-7; the D is unclear. CDR1 is SGHTA and CDR2 is FQGNSA in the germline V gene. The length of the CDR3 is 14 residues. V dropped 5 bases and J dropped 3 bases, with 14 bases sitting between them. CDR3 protein: CASSPGASYYEQYF. CDR3 nucleotide sequence: TGTGCCAGCAGCCCCGGAGCAAGCTACTACGAGCAGTACTTC.

The rearrangement links TRBV7-9 to TRBJ1-1; D perhaps matches TRBD1 (6 bases). Per the germline V gene, CDR1 is SEHNR and CDR2 is FQNEAQ (reference sequence). CDR3 length equals 14 residues. V was cut by 3 bases and J by 3 bases, with 11 bases left in between. The CDR3 spells CASSFGDTYTEAFF. CDR3 nucleotide sequence: TGTGCCAGCAGCTTCGGGGACACTTACACTGAAGCTTTCTTT.

The V and J genes are TRBV28 and TRBJ2-5, with D possibly TRBD1 on 6 matching bases. V was shortened by 6 bases and J by 6 bases, with 11 bases between the two germline ends. The length of the CDR3 is 12 residues. Germline CDR1 reads MDHEN; CDR2 reads SYDVKM. CDR3 amino acids: CASRTDRQTQYF. The CDR3 nucleotides read TGTGCCAGCAGGACGGACAGACAGACCCAGTACTTC.

This chain uses TRBV2 with TRBJ2-5, with TRBD2 as a possible D gene (5 bases). The CDR3 totals 14 residues. The germline V gene has CDR1 SNHLY and CDR2 FYNNEI. Trimming pared 3 bases from V and 4 bases from J, leaving 12 bases between. The CDR3 here is CASSDERPPETQYF. The CDR3 DNA sequence: TGTGCCAGCAGTGATGAGCGGCCTCCAGAGACCCAGTACTTC. Complete variable domain (other parts from reference TRBV2 and TRBJ2-5): EPEVTQTPSHQVTQMGQEVILRCVPISNHLYFYWYRQILGQKVEFLVSFYNNEISEKSEIFDDQFSVERPDGSNFTLKIRSTKLEDSAMYFCASSDERPPETQYFGPGTRLLVL.

This sequence joins TRBV18 and TRBJ2-1; TRBD2 matches 7 bases. The V segment lost 0 bases and the J segment 7 bases; nucleotides outside the gene matches: 6. CDR1 is KGHSH and CDR2 is LQKENI in the germline V gene. The CDR3 spans 15 residues. CDR3 residues: CASSPPSSGRNEQFF. CDR3 in DNA: TGTGCCAGCTCACCACCGTCTAGCGGACGGAATGAGCAGTTCTTC. Drawing the rest from reference TRBV18 and TRBJ2-1, the complete variable domain is NAGVMQNPRHLVRRRGQEARLRCSPMKGHSHVYWYRQLPEEGLKFMVYLQKENIIDESGMPKERFSAEFPKEGPSILRIQQVVRGDSAAYFCASSPPSSGRNEQFFGPGTRLTVL.

The chain joins TRBV5-4 to TRBJ2-6; tentative D call: TRBD2 (5 bases). Trimming removed 4 bases at V and 0 bases at J, with 17 bases between. There are 18 residues in the CDR3. The germline CDR1 and CDR2 sequences are SGHNT and YYREEE (reference sequence). DNA of the CDR3: TGTGCCAGCAGCGACGGGATGAACCTCTACTCTGGGGCCAACGTCCTGACTTTC. Residues: CASSDGMNLYSGANVLTF.

The genes are TRBV5-6 and TRBJ1-6; 7 nucleotides line up with TRBD1. CDR1 and CDR2 (germline): SGHDT, YYEEEE. Unmatched junction bases numbered 7, after V lost 3 bases and J lost 7 bases. The CDR3 loop spans 15 amino acids. CDR3 residues: CASSSLDRENSPLHF. The CDR3 region has the DNA TGTGCCAGCAGCTCCCTCGACAGGGAAAATTCACCCCTCCACTTT.

The chain recombines TRBV30 with TRBJ2-2; D not certain. CDR3 length equals 14 residues. Germline V gives CDR1 GTSNPN, CDR2 SVGIG (reference sequence). With 3 bases removed from V and 4 bases from J, the gap between germline ends came to 12 bases. CDR3 sequence (DNA): TGTGCCTGGAGACGGATAGCAGCCACCGGGGAGCTGTTTTTT. Its translation: CAWRRIAATGELFF.

V and J are TRBV9 and TRBJ1-5; the D gene is possibly TRBD1 (5 bases). Germline lookup yields CDR1 SGDLS and CDR2 YYNGEE. The CDR3 is 15 amino acids. The ends were cut back, 4 bases at V and 6 bases at J, with 17 bases in the middle. Here the CDR3 DNA reads TGTGCCAGCAGCCCCGGGGGTAGGGAAGGTCAGCCCCAGCATTTT. Translated, it gives CASSPGGREGQPQHF.

This clone was observed a handful of times. The chain uses TRBV28 and TRBJ1-5; TRBD1 aligns across 7 bases. Germline CDR1 is MDHEN and CDR2 is SYDVKM. V trimming: 9 bases; J trimming: 8 bases; junction bases outside the gene matches: 7. The CDR3 runs 12 residues. Here the CDR3 DNA reads TGTGCCAGTTCGGGACAGACGGAGCCCCAGCATTTT. Translation gives CASSGQTEPQHF.

This clone has more than one count but fewer than ten. The chain is built from TRBV14 and TRBJ1-1, with 9 bases aligning to TRBD1. The CDR3 loop spans 17 amino acids. Per germline, CDR1 SGHDN and CDR2 FVKESK. V lost 2 bases and J lost 4; bases outside the gene matches: 11. DNA for the CDR3: TGTGCCAGCAGCCAATTCCGGGACAGGGCAGGTGGCACTGAAGCTTTCTTT. This translates into CASSQFRDRAGGTEAFF.

The rearrangement links TRBV6-6 to TRBJ2-7; TRBD1 is a possible D gene (6 bases). The CDR3 spans 14 residues. Germline loops: CDR1 MNHNY, CDR2 SVGAGI (reference sequence). Deletions cut 0 bases from V and 2 bases from J, with 8 bases between. CDR3 in amino acids: CASSYSRGPYEQYF. For the CDR3, the DNA is TGTGCCAGCAGTTACTCCAGGGGACCCTACGAGCAGTACTTC.

This chain links TRBV10-3 with TRBJ2-7; D remains ambiguous. Germline loops: CDR1 ENHRY, CDR2 SYGVKD. V gave up 3 bases and J gave up 0 bases, with 9 bases separating them. The CDR3 is made up of 14 amino acids. CDR3 sequence: CAISDSLSSYEQYF. CDR3 sequence (DNA): TGTGCCATCAGTGACTCCCTGAGCTCCTACGAGCAGTACTTC.